What follows describes a single TCR beta chain. Its antigen is unknown. One junction end does not reproduce the germline sequence, and a read error may be involved. This record belongs to a study of CD8+ T cells in alopecia areata. RNA, once extracted, was reverse transcribed into cDNA for use as the sequencing template. This table comes from immunoSEQ multiplex PCR, and its TCRdb copy is limited to in-frame clones, with some not included. The table shows approximately 180,000 clones, with less than 75% occurring only once. The CDR3 extends over 13 amino acids. In germline, CDR1 is GTSNPN, CDR2 SVGIG (reference sequence). Study-level points and caveats: For lesional scalp, especially alopecia totalis/universalis, clonality was higher than in normal scalp. In patients, TCRs were shared less clearly than in mice, and HLA may possibly be involved.

The sequence was collected from a human donor with alopecia areata. V and J are TRBV30 and TRBJ1-2; 8 positions agree with TRBD1. The material sequenced was CD8+ T cells sorted from blood, taken at week 0. CDR3: CACGQGRGYGYAF. Written as DNA, the CDR3 is TGTGCCTGTGGACAGGGCAGGGGCTATGGCTACGCCTTC.